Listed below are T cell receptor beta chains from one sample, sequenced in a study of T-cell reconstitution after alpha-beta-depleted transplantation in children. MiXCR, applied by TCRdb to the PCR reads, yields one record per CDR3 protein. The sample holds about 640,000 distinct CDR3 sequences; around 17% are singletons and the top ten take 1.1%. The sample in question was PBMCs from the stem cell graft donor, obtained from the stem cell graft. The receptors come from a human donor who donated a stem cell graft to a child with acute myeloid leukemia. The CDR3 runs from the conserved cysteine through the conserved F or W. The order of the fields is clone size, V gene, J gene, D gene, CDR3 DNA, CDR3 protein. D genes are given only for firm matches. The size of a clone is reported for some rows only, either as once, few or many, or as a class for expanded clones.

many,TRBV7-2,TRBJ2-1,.,TGTGCCAGCAGCTCCCCTAAGAGCAATGAGCAGTTCTTC,CASSSPKSNEQFF
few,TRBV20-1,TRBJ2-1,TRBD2,TGCAGTGCTAGAGAGGGAGCGGGGGGGCAAAATGAGCAGTTCTTC,CSAREGAGGQNEQFF
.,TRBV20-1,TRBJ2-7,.,TGCAGTGCCGGCGGCGATATATACGAGCAGTACTTC,CSAGGDIYEQYF
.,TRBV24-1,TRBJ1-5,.,TGTGCCACCAGTGATGGGACGGGACACCGATTCGTTCAGCCCCAGCATTTT,CATSDGTGHRFVQPQHF
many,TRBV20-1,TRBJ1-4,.,TGCAGTGCTAGAGCCAAGCAAGGTCCGAATGAAAAACTGTTTTTT,CSARAKQGPNEKLFF
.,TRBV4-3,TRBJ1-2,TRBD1,TGCGCCAGCAGCCAAGATCTTGGACAGGGGACGGTTGGCTACACCTTC,CASSQDLGQGTVGYTF
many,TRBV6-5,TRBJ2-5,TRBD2,TGTGCCAGCAGATTAGCGGGGGTCTCATACCAAGAGACCCAGTACTTC,CASRLAGVSYQETQYF
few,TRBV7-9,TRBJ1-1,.,TGTGCCAGCAGCCCCATCAGGGGAAACACTGAAGCTTTCTTT,CASSPIRGNTEAFF
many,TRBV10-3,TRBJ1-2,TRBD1,TGTGCCATCACCGACAGGGCCTATGGCTACACCTTC,CAITDRAYGYTF
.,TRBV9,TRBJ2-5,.,TGTGCCAGCAGCGTAACAGGCCCACAGGAGACCCAGTACTTC,CASSVTGPQETQYF
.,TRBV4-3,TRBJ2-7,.,TGCGCCAGCAGCCAAGATCTAGAGACAGTTGCCTACGAGCAGTACTTC,CASSQDLETVAYEQYF
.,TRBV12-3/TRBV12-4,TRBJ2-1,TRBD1,TGTGCCAGCAGTTTCGGACAGGTTCTCTCCTACAATGAGCAGTTCTTC,CASSFGQVLSYNEQFF
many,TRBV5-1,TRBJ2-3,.,TGCGCCAGCAGCTTTGAGGCCCGTCGGCTAGCTGCGGATACGCAGTATTTT,CASSFEARRLAADTQYF
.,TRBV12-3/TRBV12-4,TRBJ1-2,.,TGTGCCAGCGGTGGGCAGACACACTATGGCTACACCTTC,CASGGQTHYGYTF
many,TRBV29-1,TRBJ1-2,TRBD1,TGCAGCGTTGCGGTCCAGGACAGGGGAATAGGTGGCTACACCTTC,CSVAVQDRGIGGYTF
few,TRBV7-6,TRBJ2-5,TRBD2,TGTGCCAGCAGCTTAGTGGGACTAGACAAAGAGACCCAGTACTTC,CASSLVGLDKETQYF
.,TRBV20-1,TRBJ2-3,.,TGCAGTGCTATTAACACAGATACGCAGTATTTT,CSAINTDTQYF
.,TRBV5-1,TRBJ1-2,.,TGCGCCACCGCGCCGGAGATCAACTATGGCTACACCTTC,CATAPEINYGYTF
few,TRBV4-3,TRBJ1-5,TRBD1,TGCGCCAGCAGTTATAACAGGGGCGGCAATCAGCCCCAGCATTTT,CASSYNRGGNQPQHF
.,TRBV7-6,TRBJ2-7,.,TGTGCCAGCAGCTCCCCCTTCTCGCGATACGAGCAGTACTTC,CASSSPFSRYEQYF
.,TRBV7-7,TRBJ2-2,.,TGTGCCAGCAGCTCGCCGTCCGGGGAGCTGTTTTTT,CASSSPSGELFF
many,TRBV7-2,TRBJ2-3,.,TGTGCCAGCACCTCCCCCACAGATACGCAGTATTTT,CASTSPTDTQYF
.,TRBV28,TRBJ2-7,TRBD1,TGTGCCAGCAGTGGTGGACAGGCGCGAACCGAGCAGTACTTC,CASSGGQARTEQYF
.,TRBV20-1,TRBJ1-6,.,TGCAGTGCTAGAGATATGGGTTCACCCCTCCACTTT,CSARDMGSPLHF
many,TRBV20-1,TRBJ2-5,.,TGCAGTGCCCTGGAGGGCAACCAAGAGACCCAGTACTTC,CSALEGNQETQYF
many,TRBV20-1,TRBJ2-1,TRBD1,TGCAGTGCTAAGGCCGGGACAGAAGGTTACAATGAGCAGTTCTTC,CSAKAGTEGYNEQFF
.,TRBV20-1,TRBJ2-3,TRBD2,TGCAGTGCTAAGGAACTAGCGGCCGTTAGGGGCACAGATACGCAGTATTTT,CSAKELAAVRGTDTQYF
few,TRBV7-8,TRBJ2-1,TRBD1,TGTGCCAGCAGCTTATCAGGGGGTGAAAGAGAGGAGCAGTTCTTC,CASSLSGGEREEQFF
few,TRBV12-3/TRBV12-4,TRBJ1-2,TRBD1,TGTGCCAGCTCCTTGGGGGAGACAGGGCTGAACTATGGCTACACCTTC,CASSLGETGLNYGYTF
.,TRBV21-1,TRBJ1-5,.,TGTGCCAGCAGCAAAGACTGGAGGGTCCAAAGCGATCAGCCCCAGCATTTT,CASSKDWRVQSDQPQHF
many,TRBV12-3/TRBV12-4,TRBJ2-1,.,TGTGCCACCAAAGGGAATGAGCAGTTCTTC,CATKGNEQFF
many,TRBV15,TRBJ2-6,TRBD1,TGTGCCACCAGCAGGGGACAGGGGATTCGAGTCCTGACTTTC,CATSRGQGIRVLTF
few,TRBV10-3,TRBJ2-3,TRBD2,TGTGCCATCAGTGCTGCGACTAGCGGGGCCACAGATACGCAGTATTTT,CAISAATSGATDTQYF
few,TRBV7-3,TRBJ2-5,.,TGTGCCAGCAGCTCGAATGTGGGCCGGTTGGGGACCCAGTACTTC,CASSSNVGRLGTQYF
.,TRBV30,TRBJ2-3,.,TGTGCCTGGGGCAGGGGAGACACAGATACGCAGTATTTT,CAWGRGDTDTQYF
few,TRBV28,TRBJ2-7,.,TGTGCCAGCAGCTTAGGGCAGGCTGTCGAGCAGTACTTC,CASSLGQAVEQYF
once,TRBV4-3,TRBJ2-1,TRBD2,TGCGCCAGCAGCCAAGATTCAATGGCTGGGAGGGATGCGATCTTC,CASSQDSMAGRDAIF
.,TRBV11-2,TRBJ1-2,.,TGTGCCAGCAGCTTTTCAGAAACTAACTATGGCTACACCTTC,CASSFSETNYGYTF
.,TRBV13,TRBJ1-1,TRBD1,TGTGCCAGCAGCCGACTCGGACAGGCGGCTGAAGCTTTCTTT,CASSRLGQAAEAFF
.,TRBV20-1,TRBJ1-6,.,TGCAGTGCTAGAGATAGGAGGGACAATTCACCCCTCCACTTT,CSARDRRDNSPLHF
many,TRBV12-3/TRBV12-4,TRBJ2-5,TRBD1,TGTGCCAGCAGTCCCGGGACAGGGAAAGAGACCCAGTACTTC,CASSPGTGKETQYF
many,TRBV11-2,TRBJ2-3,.,TGTGCCAGCAGCCAACGCAGCACAGATACGCAGTATTTT,CASSQRSTDTQYF
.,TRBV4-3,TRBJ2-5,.,TGCGCCAGCAGCCAAGATTTAGCAGGGTTAGAGACCCAGTACTTC,CASSQDLAGLETQYF
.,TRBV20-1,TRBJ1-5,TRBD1,TGCAGTGCTAGCCCACTTCGGACAGGGAATCAGCCCCAGCATTTT,CSASPLRTGNQPQHF
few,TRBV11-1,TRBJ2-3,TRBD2,TGTGCCAGCAGCCCTTGGACTAGCGGGGGGGTGTTTAGAGATACGCAGTATTTT,CASSPWTSGGVFRDTQYF
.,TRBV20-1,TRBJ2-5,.,TGCAGTGCTAGAGATCAACGGCAGGTATTCCAAGAGACCCAGTACTTC,CSARDQRQVFQETQYF
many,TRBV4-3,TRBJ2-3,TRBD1,TGCGCCAGCACCCAAAGCAGGGGGTTGGCAGATACGCAGTATTTT,CASTQSRGLADTQYF
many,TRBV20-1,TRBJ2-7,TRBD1,TGCAGTGCTAGAGGACAGGGCTACGAGCAGTACTTC,CSARGQGYEQYF
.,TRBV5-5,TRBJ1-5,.,TGTGCCAGCAGCTTGGTTGTGGGGAGCAATCAGCCCCAGCATTTT,CASSLVVGSNQPQHF
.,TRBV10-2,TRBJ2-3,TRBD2,TGCGCCAGCAGTAGGGGGCGGGGGGGCCTCGGTAGTACAGATACGCAGTATTTT,CASSRGRGGLGSTDTQYF
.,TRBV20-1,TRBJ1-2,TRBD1,TGCAGTGCTACAGACAGGGGACCTGGCTATGGCTACACCTTC,CSATDRGPGYGYTF
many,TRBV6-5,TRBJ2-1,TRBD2,TGTGCCAGCAGTTACGGTTTAGCGGGGGGATCCTACAATGAGCAGTTCTTC,CASSYGLAGGSYNEQFF
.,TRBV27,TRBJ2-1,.,TGTGCCAGCAGTACCCCCGGACAGAGATCGAATGAGCAGTTCTTC,CASSTPGQRSNEQFF
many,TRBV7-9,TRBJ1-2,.,TGTGCCAGCAGCTTTGGAGGGGTGGATGGCTACACCTTC,CASSFGGVDGYTF
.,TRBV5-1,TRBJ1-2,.,TGCGCCAGCAGCCCATTCTCCCAACATGGCTACACCTTC,CASSPFSQHGYTF
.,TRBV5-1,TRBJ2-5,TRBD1,TGCGCCAGCAGCCTGCCCCAAGTTCTGACAGGGGGCATCCAAGAGACCCAGTACTTC,CASSLPQVLTGGIQETQYF
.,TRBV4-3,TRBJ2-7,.,TGCGCCAGCAGCCAAGGGTTTGGACAGCCCTACGAGCAGTACTTC,CASSQGFGQPYEQYF
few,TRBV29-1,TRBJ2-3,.,TGCAGCGTTGAACGGGACTGGCGGGATGCGCAGTATTTT,CSVERDWRDAQYF
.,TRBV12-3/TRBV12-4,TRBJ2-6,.,TGTGCCAGCAGTCTATACCCCTCGGGCTCTGGGGCCAACGTCCTGACTTTC,CASSLYPSGSGANVLTF
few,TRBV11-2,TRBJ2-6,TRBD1,TGTGCCAGCAGCCACGCGTTGGGACAGCGGAGCTCTGGGGCCAACGTCCTGACTTTC,CASSHALGQRSSGANVLTF